The rows below give T cell receptor beta chains drawn from one sample of a study of beta chain features in type 1 diabetes. Only in-frame clones appear in the TCRdb table, and some are missing; sequencing was by immunoSEQ multiplex PCR. The repertoire holds around 450,000 clones, with roughly 10% as singletons. Source material: naive CD4+ T cells from blood. These receptor sequences come from a woman younger than 35 in good health. Both conserved end residues are part of each CDR3. D genes are given only for firm matches. Clone size is not always given. Where it is, it says once, few, many or a class for expanded clones.

.	TRBJ2-3	TRBV7-9	16	.	TGTGCCAGCAGCTTGGTATCGAGCTCTTCCACAGATACGCAGTATTTT	CASSLVSSSSTDTQYF
TRBD1	TRBJ1-4	TRBV7-2	14	few	TGTGCCAGCAGCTTAGACAGGGGTGGTGAAAAACTGTTTTTT	CASSLDRGGEKLFF
.	TRBJ2-7	TRBV6-5	15	.	TGTGCCAGCAGTTATGATCGCAGTTCCTCCTACGAGCAGTACTTC	CASSYDRSSSYEQYF
TRBD1	TRBJ2-7	TRBV18	16	few	TGTGCCAGCTCACCAGGTTCCGGGACAGGGGGCTACGAGCAGTACTTC	CASSPGSGTGGYEQYF
.	TRBJ1-3	TRBV12-5	12	.	TGTGCTAGTGGTTTGGTCCGAAACACCATATATTTT	CASGLVRNTIYF
TRBD1	TRBJ2-6	TRBV27	14	few	TGTGCCAGCAGGACAGGGTCTGGGGCCAACGTCCTGACTTTC	CASRTGSGANVLTF
TRBD1	TRBJ2-5	TRBV29-1	12	few	TGCAGCGTAGGGACAGGGCAGGGGACCCAGTACTTC	CSVGTGQGTQYF
TRBD2	TRBJ2-5	TRBV7-2	19	.	TGTGCCAGCAGCTTATCCCGACTAGCGGGAGGGCCCTCGGGAGAGACCCAGTACTTC	CASSLSRLAGGPSGETQYF
TRBD1	TRBJ1-1	TRBV7-2	15	few	TGTGCCAGCAGCCCTGGCAGGGGGCTTAGCACTGAAGCTTTCTTT	CASSPGRGLSTEAFF
TRBD1	TRBJ1-1	TRBV7-9	15	few	TGTGCCAGCAGCACCGGGGACAGGGGGAACACTGAAGCTTTCTTT	CASSTGDRGNTEAFF
.	TRBJ2-5	TRBV18	13	few	TGTGCCAGCTCACCACGGGAGGTCGAGACCCAGTACTTC	CASSPREVETQYF
.	TRBJ2-1	TRBV4-3	13	few	TGCGCCAGCAGCCAAGAAGCGGGCAGGGCGGAGTTCTTC	CASSQEAGRAEFF
.	TRBJ1-3	TRBV27	13	.	TGTGCCAGCAGTCCGGGAGTCGGAAACACCATATATTTT	CASSPGVGNTIYF
.	TRBJ2-5	TRBV7-9	13	few	TGTGCCAGCAGCTTAGAACGGAAGATGGCCCAGTACTTC	CASSLERKMAQYF
.	TRBJ2-3	TRBV29-1	12	many	TGCAGCGTTGCCATCAGCACAGATACGCAGTATTTT	CSVAISTDTQYF
.	TRBJ1-1	TRBV4-2	15	few	TGTGCCAGCAGCCGAGAGTTCAGGAGAATTACTGAAGCTTTCTTT	CASSREFRRITEAFF
.	TRBJ2-1	TRBV4-1	16	few	TGCGCCAGCAGCCCACGAAATGAGGTCTCCTACAATGAGCAGTTCTTC	CASSPRNEVSYNEQFF
.	TRBJ1-1	TRBV4-2	14	.	TGTGCCAGCAGCCCCGGTTTTGAGGACACTGAAGCTTTCTTT	CASSPGFEDTEAFF
TRBD2	TRBJ2-4	TRBV4-1	15	few	TGCGCCAGCAGCCAAGGCGGCGGGAGCAAAAACATTCAGTACTTC	CASSQGGGSKNIQYF
TRBD1	TRBJ1-4	TRBV7-2	16	.	TGTGCCAGCAGCTCCGGGACAGCGCTAACTAATGAAAAACTGTTTTTT	CASSSGTALTNEKLFF
.	TRBJ2-1	TRBV9	15	.	TGTGCCAGCAGCGAGGGTCCCAATCTCTACAATGAGCAGTTCTTC	CASSEGPNLYNEQFF
TRBD2	TRBJ2-1	TRBV4-2	14	few	TGTGCCAGCAGCCGCGGGAGCTCCTACAATGAGCAGTTCTTC	CASSRGSSYNEQFF
.	TRBJ2-1	TRBV9	12	.	TGTGCCAGCAGCGTAGGCATCAATGAGCAGTTCTTC	CASSVGINEQFF
TRBD1	TRBJ2-1	TRBV4-1	17	.	TGCGCCAGCAGCCAAGATGGAGGGGACAGGGTGTACAATGAGCAGTTCTTC	CASSQDGGDRVYNEQFF
TRBD1	TRBJ2-1	TRBV30	14	few	TGTGCCTGGAGTGTTAGGACAGGGTTTGATGAGCAGTTCTTC	CAWSVRTGFDEQFF
.	TRBJ2-7	TRBV30	14	.	TGTGCCTGGAGTGTTTCCCCGGAACGATACGAGCAGTACTTC	CAWSVSPERYEQYF
.	TRBJ2-3	TRBV23-1	13	.	TGCGCCAGGAATAAAGGGTCTCCAGATACGCAGTATTTT	CARNKGSPDTQYF
TRBD1	TRBJ1-5	TRBV29-1	13	few	TGCAGCGTTGGGACAGGGCTGGAACAGCCCCAGCATTTT	CSVGTGLEQPQHF
.	TRBJ2-1	TRBV9	16	few	TGTGCCAGCAGCGTAGATGGTAGCTGGGTTTTGGGTGAGCAGTTCTTC	CASSVDGSWVLGEQFF
.	TRBJ2-3	TRBV7-8	18	.	TGTGCCAGCAGCCCTCGGGGATATTCAAGCCTTAGCACAGATACGCAGTATTTT	CASSPRGYSSLSTDTQYF
.	TRBJ2-7	TRBV7-3	15	few	TGTGCCAGCAGCACGACAGGCATGAGCTCCTACGAGCAGTACTTC	CASSTTGMSSYEQYF
.	TRBJ2-1	TRBV18	16	few	TGTGCCAGCTCCCCCGCGGGTGGGGGCCATAGGAATGAGCAGTTCTTC	CASSPAGGGHRNEQFF
.	TRBJ1-5	TRBV28	16	.	TGTGCCAGCAGTCCCGCCTCACACAGAGGGAATCAGCCCCAGCATTTT	CASSPASHRGNQPQHF
.	TRBJ2-3	TRBV9	14	.	TGTGCCAGCAGCGATCGTAAGGGCACAGATACGCAGTATTTT	CASSDRKGTDTQYF
.	TRBJ2-1	TRBV28	17	.	TGTGCCAGCAGTTGGAGACAGGGCCGGCGGGGATACAATGAGCAGTTCTTC	CASSWRQGRRGYNEQFF
.	TRBJ2-6	TRBV9	15	.	TGTGCCAGCAGCGTAGTATCTTCTGGGGCCAACGTCCTGACTTTC	CASSVVSSGANVLTF
.	TRBJ2-1	TRBV7-2	12	few	TGTGCCAGCAGCCGGCCCTCGAATGAGCAGTTCTTC	CASSRPSNEQFF
.	TRBJ2-3	TRBV5-1	12	.	TGCGCCAGCAGGGGAGGCACAGATACGCAGTATTTT	CASRGGTDTQYF
TRBD1	TRBJ2-3	TRBV9	16	few	TGTGCCAGCAGCGAATCCGGGACAGGGTATAGAGATACGCAGTATTTT	CASSESGTGYRDTQYF
.	TRBJ2-2	TRBV28	12	.	TGTGCCACCCCCAGAGACACCGGGGAGCTGTTTTTT	CATPRDTGELFF
TRBD2	TRBJ2-7	TRBV7-2	15	few	TGTGCCAGCAGTTCGAGAGCGGGAGTCTTCTACGAGCAGTACTTC	CASSSRAGVFYEQYF
.	TRBJ2-1	TRBV18	12	.	TGTGCCAGCTCACGCTCTTACAATGAGCAGTTCTTC	CASSRSYNEQFF
.	TRBJ1-2	TRBV2	13	few	TGTGCCAGCAGTGTTTCTTCTGAGTGGCAGGAGGCCTTC	CASSVSSEWQEAF
TRBD1	TRBJ1-3	TRBV29-1	17	.	TGCAGCGTTGTTAGGACAGGCAGCCCGGGCGCTGGAAACACCATATATTTT	CSVVRTGSPGAGNTIYF
TRBD2	TRBJ2-5	TRBV9	16	.	TGTGCCAGCAGCGGAATTAGACTAGCGGGGAGGGAGACCCAGTACTTC	CASSGIRLAGRETQYF
.	TRBJ1-2	TRBV5-8	15	.	TGTGCCAGCAGGTACACCGGGGCCAATAAGGGTGGCTACACCTTC	CASRYTGANKGGYTF
.	TRBJ2-1	TRBV7-2	15	.	TGTGCCAGCAGCTTACTGGGGAGCTCCTACAATGAGCAGTTCTTC	CASSLLGSSYNEQFF
.	TRBJ2-3	TRBV27	15	few	TGTGCCAGCAGTCGCTACTTCGGGAACACAGATACGCAGTATTTT	CASSRYFGNTDTQYF
.	TRBJ1-4	TRBV21-1	15	few	TGTGCCAGCAGCAAGCTTGGACTTCTCAATGAAAAACTGTTTTTT	CASSKLGLLNEKLFF
TRBD1	TRBJ1-2	TRBV7-2	14	few	TGTGCCAGCAGCCCGACAGGGCGGCGGTCTGGCTACACCTTC	CASSPTGRRSGYTF
.	TRBJ2-7	TRBV6-6	15	.	TGTGCCAGCAGCTCAAAGGCGCTCCCAGCCTACGAGCAGTACTTC	CASSSKALPAYEQYF
.	TRBJ2-3	TRBV11-2	12	few	TGTGCCAGCAGCTTAGGTCGGGATACGCAGTATTTT	CASSLGRDTQYF
.	TRBJ2-1	TRBV23-1	15	few	TGCGCCAGCAGGGGCCTTGGAGCCCTCAAGAATGAGCAGTTCTTC	CASRGLGALKNEQFF
TRBD2	TRBJ2-5	TRBV4-2	15	.	TGTGCCAGCCGCAGAAAAATAGCGGGACAAGAGACCCAGTACTTC	CASRRKIAGQETQYF